These 21 T cell receptor beta chains share one sample of origin, sequenced in a study of blood T cell repertoires in COVID-19. The data were produced by immunoSEQ multiplex PCR, yet TCRdb's version contains in-frame clones alone and is incomplete. The table lists about 240,000 clones, approximately 83% of them singletons. Sequenced: peripheral blood. These receptors all stem from a man younger than 45 who had recovered from COVID-19.

The chain joins TRBV12-3 or TRBV12-4 to TRBJ1-1, with D unresolved. Between the trimmed V and J ends, which lost 3 bases and 1 base, there was a span of 3 bases. CDR3 size: 12 residues. The CDR3 spells CASSLANTEAFF. CDR3 sequence (DNA): TGTGCCAGCAGTTTGGCGAACACTGAAGCTTTCTTT.

CDR3 region: CASSQGLAGETQYF. DNA of the CDR3: TGCGCCAGCAGCCAAGGACTAGCGGGGGAGACCCAGTACTTC. The chain recombines TRBV4-1 with TRBJ2-5; 11 bases fit TRBD2. Germline V gene lookup returns CDR1 MGHRA and CDR2 YSYEKL. V was pared by 1 base and J by 5 bases, with 0 bases of the junction left unmatched. The CDR3 covers 14 residues.

This clone appeared a single time. The rearrangement links TRBV9 to TRBJ2-4, with 8 bases fitting TRBD1. In germline, CDR1 is SGDLS, CDR2 YYNGEE. The CDR3 spans 14 residues. V lost 4 bases to trimming and J lost 8 bases; unmatched junction nucleotides: 8. CDR3 sequence reads: CASSPGQGLHIQYF. The CDR3 bases are TGTGCCAGCAGCCCAGGACAGGGCCTTCACATTCAGTACTTC.

The rearrangement joins TRBV7-9 to TRBJ2-2; tentative D call: TRBD2 (6 bases). The V gene lost 6 bases and the J gene lost 6 bases, with 11 bases spanning the gap. Germline V gene lookup returns CDR1 SEHNR and CDR2 FQNEAQ (reference sequence). The CDR3 consists of 13 residues. Here the CDR3 DNA reads TGTGCCAGCAGGGGAGGCGCCGCCGGGGAGCTGTTTTTT. This sequence encodes CASRGGAAGELFF.

The genes are TRBV6-5 and TRBJ1-4; tentative D call: TRBD1 (6 bases). The CDR3 spans 14 residues. The germline V gene encodes CDR1 MNHEY and CDR2 SVGAGI. With 6 bases removed from V and 6 bases from J, the gap between germline ends came to 14 bases. The DNA of the CDR3 is TGTGCCAGCAGGAGGCACAGGGAAGATGAAAAACTGTTTTTT. As protein: CASRRHREDEKLFF.

V is TRBV10-3 and J is TRBJ1-2; 7 bases line up with TRBD1. Germline CDR1 reads ENHRY; CDR2 reads SYGVKD. The J segment lost 4 bases and the V segment lost 6 bases, leaving 17 bases of the junction unmatched. CDR3 length: 17 amino acids. The CDR3 DNA follows: TGTGCCATCAGGGAGCCCGGTGACAGGGCCTCTGCCTATGGCTACACCTTC. This gives the protein CAIREPGDRASAYGYTF.

Only a few counts were recorded for this clone. The chain joins TRBV12-5 to TRBJ2-3, with D possibly being TRBD1 (5 bases). CDR1 is LGHNT and CDR2 is FRNRAP in the germline V gene. Trimming removed 5 bases at V and 11 bases at J, with 17 bases between. The CDR3 is 13 amino acids. The CDR3 DNA follows: TGTGCTAGTGGTCTCTCAGGGCAGATAAGGCAGTATTTT. Encoded protein: CASGLSGQIRQYF.

This clone is a singleton in its sample. The CDR3 region has the DNA TGTGCCAGCAGTGATCTGGGAGTTGGTACGCAGTATTTT. Protein: CASSDLGVGTQYF. The rearrangement links TRBV6-1 to TRBJ2-3, with D possibly being TRBD2 (5 bases). The CDR3 length is 13 residues. V lost 3 bases, J lost 8 bases, and 12 bases lay in between. The germline V gene has CDR1 MNHNS and CDR2 SASEGT.

CDR3 loop: CASSLGSYNEQFF. Here the CDR3 DNA reads TGTGCCAGCAGCCTCGGGAGTTACAATGAGCAGTTCTTC. V gene TRBV3-1 (or the pseudogene TRBV3-2) combines with J gene TRBJ2-1; weak D call: TRBD2 (6 bases). The CDR3 covers 13 residues. Trimming shortened V by 4 bases and J by 4 bases, and 8 bases separated the two germline ends. Germline assignment: CDR1 LGHDT and CDR2 YNNKEL (reference sequence).

The gene calls are TRBV5-1 and TRBJ1-4, with D perhaps matching TRBD1 (5 bases). With 2 bases removed from V and 5 bases from J, the gap between germline ends came to 10 bases. The germline V gene has CDR1 SGHRS and CDR2 YFSETQ. CDR3 length: 14 amino acids. The CDR3 region has the DNA TGCGCCAGCAGCTTCGACAGATACAATGAAAAACTGTTTTTT. This sequence encodes CASSFDRYNEKLFF.

This sequence joins TRBV15 and TRBJ2-1; D gene unclear. Trimming cost V 0 bases and J 4 bases, with 10 bases left between them. Per the germline V gene, CDR1 is LNHNV and CDR2 is YYDKDF (reference sequence). This CDR3 is 15 amino acids long. This chain's CDR3 is CATSRDLLGYNEQFF. CDR3 DNA sequence: TGTGCCACCAGCAGAGATCTACTTGGTTACAATGAGCAGTTCTTC.

V is TRBV29-1 and J is TRBJ2-5, with a possible D match to TRBD1 (6 bases). V was pared by 0 bases and J by 4 bases, with 12 bases between. The CDR3 has 14 amino acids. From germline, CDR1 is SQVTM and CDR2 ANQGSEA. The CDR3 coding sequence is TGCAGCGTTGAAGATTGGAGGACAGTAGAGACCCAGTACTTC. It encodes CSVEDWRTVETQYF.

This clone was observed once. The genes are TRBV7-2 and TRBJ2-5, with unresolved D. Trimming left V 4 bases short and J 5 bases short, with 14 bases between. CDR1 SGHTA and CDR2 FQGNSA come from the germline V gene. This CDR3 has 14 residues. The CDR3 reads CASSSIDWLETQYF. CDR3 sequence (DNA): TGTGCCAGCAGCTCAATCGACTGGCTGGAGACCCAGTACTTC.

The chain recombines TRBV29-1 with TRBJ2-7; 10 bases are a match to TRBD1. The V gene's germline CDR1 is SQVTM and CDR2 ANQGSEA. CDR3 length: 12 residues. The ends lost 4 bases at V and 7 bases at J; junction bases unmatched: 4. The CDR3 sequence is CSVVWTGGEQYF. DNA of the CDR3: TGCAGCGTTGTTTGGACAGGGGGTGAGCAGTACTTC.

The genes are TRBV19 and TRBJ1-6; 10 nucleotides line up with TRBD1. This CDR3 has 14 residues. The trim removed 7 bases at V and 9 bases at J, leaving 6 bases unmatched. Germline loops: CDR1 LNHDA, CDR2 SQIVND (reference sequence). For the CDR3, the DNA is TGTGCCAGTACAGGGACAGGGGCTGGTTCACCCCTCCACTTT. Translation: CASTGTGAGSPLHF.

The rearrangement uses TRBV5-4 and TRBJ2-2, with a tentative D call TRBD2 (5 bases). Germline CDR1 and CDR2: SGHNT and YYREEE (reference sequence). This CDR3 is 13 amino acids long. Trimming stripped 7 bases from V and 3 bases from J, with 10 bases between. CDR3 sequence (DNA): TGTGCCAGCCGCCGGGAATACACCGGGGAGCTGTTTTTT. Translation gives CASRREYTGELFF.

The CDR3 protein is CASSPLGASEAFF. The CDR3 DNA follows: TGTGCCAGCAGCCCCCTGGGAGCGTCTGAAGCTTTCTTT. This sequence joins TRBV5-5 and TRBJ1-1, with D uncertain. V was cut by 4 bases and J by 6 bases, with 13 bases left in between. The CDR3 totals 13 residues. Germline V gene data show CDR1 as SGHKS and CDR2 as YYEKEE (reference sequence).

The chain joins TRBV18 to TRBJ2-3; tentative D call: TRBD1 (6 bases). There are 16 residues in the CDR3. The ends were cut back, 2 bases at V and 2 bases at J, with 14 bases in the middle. Germline V gene data show CDR1 as KGHSH and CDR2 as LQKENI. CDR3 protein: CASSPKVQGPTDTQYF. CDR3 bases: TGTGCCAGCTCACCAAAAGTCCAGGGGCCCACAGATACGCAGTATTTT.

The chain uses TRBV5-5 and TRBJ1-1, with 7 bases aligning to TRBD1. The CDR3 has 16 amino acids. The V gene's germline CDR1 is SGHKS and CDR2 YYEKEE (reference sequence). Germline trimming cut 4 bases from V and 1 base from J; bases unmatched to any gene: 10. CDR3 sequence: CASSLTVGGGNTEAFF. DNA of the CDR3: TGTGCCAGCAGCCTGACCGTAGGGGGCGGGAACACTGAAGCTTTCTTT.

The genes are TRBV29-1 and TRBJ2-7; D perhaps matches TRBD1 (6 bases). V gave up 5 bases and J gave up 2 bases, with 19 bases separating them. This CDR3 has 15 residues. The germline CDR1 and CDR2 sequences are SQVTM and ANQGSEA. Here the CDR3 DNA reads TGCAGCGTTATACCCGACCGGACAGAAGCCTACGAGCAGTACTTC. Amino acid sequence: CSVIPDRTEAYEQYF.

The gene calls are TRBV7-2 and TRBJ2-5, with TRBD1 as a possible D gene (5 bases). The CDR3 extends over 14 amino acids. V lost 2 bases to trimming and J lost 5 bases, with 12 bases between them. Germline CDR1 is SGHTA and CDR2 is FQGNSA. The CDR3 nucleotides are TGTGCCAGCAGCTTAAATAGGGGTTTGGAGACCCAGTACTTC. It specifies CASSLNRGLETQYF.